The 29 T cell receptor beta chains below all came from one sample that was sequenced in a study of blood T cells in healthy people across ages. It was with a sample-barcoded 5' primer and a J-beta primer mix that a second PCR of roughly 7 to 12 cycles was run. TCRdb reprocessed the 5' RACE reads via MiXCR and lists one record per CDR3 protein. The sample carries over 1,200,000 distinct CDR3 sequences, approximately 59% recorded once. The material sequenced was blood. These TCRs come from a man between 18 and 29 years old in good health.

The rearrangement uses TRBV4-1 and TRBJ2-7; D gene uncertain. The V end lost 3 bases, the J end lost 5 bases, and 20 bases lay between the germline ends. The CDR3 sequence is 16 residues long. The germline V gene has CDR1 MGHRA and CDR2 YSYEKL. CDR3 coding DNA: TGCGCCAGCAGCCAGAGAATCCGGGCCCGGTTCGACGAGCAGTACTTC. As protein: CASSQRIRARFDEQYF.

This clonotype was picked up a small number of times. This sequence joins TRBV11-2 and TRBJ1-3, with D uncertain. The CDR3 length is 14 residues. The V gene's germline CDR1 is SGHAT and CDR2 FQNNGV. The V end was cut by 0 bases, the J end by 4 bases, with 7 bases between. For the CDR3, the DNA is TGTGCCAGCAGCTTAGAAAGGACCGGAAACACCATATATTTT. Amino acid sequence: CASSLERTGNTIYF.

The rearrangement joins TRBV5-1 to TRBJ2-1; 7 bases are a match to TRBD2. Germline trimming cut 3 bases from V and 3 bases from J; bases unmatched to any gene: 12. The germline V gene encodes CDR1 SGHRS and CDR2 YFSETQ. The CDR3 covers 17 residues. CDR3 residues: CASSYENLAANYNEQFF. In DNA form, the CDR3 reads TGCGCCAGCAGCTACGAAAATCTAGCGGCTAACTACAATGAGCAGTTCTTC. Full variable domain (outside the CDR3, taken from reference TRBV5-1 and TRBJ2-1): KAGVTQTPRYLIKTRGQQVTLSCSPISGHRSVSWYQQTPGQGLQFLFEYFSETQRNKGNFPGRFSGRQFSNSRSEMNVSTLELGDSALYLCASSYENLAANYNEQFFGPGTRLTVL.

This clonotype was seen more than once but under ten times. The gene calls are TRBV29-1 and TRBJ2-1; 12 nucleotides match TRBD2. V trimming: 1 base; J trimming: 0 bases; junction bases outside the gene matches: 1. The CDR3 length is 16 residues. Germline CDR1 and CDR2: SQVTM and ANQGSEA. The CDR3 coding sequence is TGCAGCGTTGAAGGGACTAGCGGGGTCTCCTACAATGAGCAGTTCTTC. It is translated as CSVEGTSGVSYNEQFF.

A few counts support this clonotype. The chain's CDR3 is CAISGGTLDSQETQYF. The DNA for the CDR3 is TGTGCCATCAGTGGGGGTACGTTGGACAGTCAAGAGACCCAGTACTTC. This chain links TRBV10-3 with TRBJ2-4; D perhaps matches TRBD1 (6 bases). TRBJ2-5 explains the end of the DNA better; the J call may be wrong. Germline CDR1 reads ENHRY; CDR2 reads SYGVKD. The CDR3 contains 16 residues.

The chain uses TRBV5-1 and TRBJ2-1; 8 bases map to TRBD1. CDR3 size: 21 residues. Germline assignment: CDR1 SGHRS and CDR2 YFSETQ. V lost 0 bases and J lost 0; bases outside the gene matches: 17. CDR3 coding DNA: TGCGCCAGCAGCTTGGGCCTACTCCCGACAGGGGAAAAAATCTCCTACAATGAGCAGTTCTTC. Translated, it gives CASSLGLLPTGEKISYNEQFF.

V gene TRBV10-3 combines with J gene TRBJ1-2; perhaps TRBD1 as D (6 bases). There are 13 residues in the CDR3. CDR1 is ENHRY, CDR2 SYGVKD, per germline. Trimming removed 3 bases at V and 4 bases at J, with 9 bases between. CDR3 sequence: CAISDRDIYGYTF. In DNA, the CDR3 is TGTGCCATCAGTGACCGGGACATCTATGGCTACACCTTC.

The chain has TRBV7-8 and TRBJ2-5; the D is unclear. The V end was cut by 1 base, the J end by 0 bases, with 9 bases between. CDR1 and CDR2 from the germline V gene are SGHVS and FQNEAQ. This CDR3 contains 15 residues. In DNA, the CDR3 is TGTGCCAGCAGCTTAGTGGGTTTTGACCAAGAGACCCAGTACTTC. Encoded protein: CASSLVGFDQETQYF.

The chain couples TRBV14 to TRBJ2-7; no firm D call. The CDR3 has 16 amino acids. The germline gives CDR1 SGHDN, CDR2 FVKESK. V gave up 0 bases and J gave up 2 bases, with 14 bases separating them. CDR3 bases: TGTGCCAGCAGCCAAGAGGGAAAACTTTTGCCCTACGAGCAGTACTTC. Encoded protein: CASSQEGKLLPYEQYF.

This clonotype was detected a few times. This chain uses TRBV20-1 with TRBJ2-3, with D hard to call. The CDR3 totals 15 residues. Trimming cost V 6 bases and J 0 bases, with 16 bases left between them. CDR1 is DFQATT and CDR2 is SNEGSKA in the germline V gene (reference sequence). The CDR3 reads CSALASSSSTDTQYF. DNA of the CDR3: TGCAGTGCCTTGGCGTCGTCATCTAGCACAGATACGCAGTATTTT.

The chain carries TRBV18 and TRBJ2-5; 7 bases line up with TRBD2. V gave up 2 bases and J gave up 3 bases; unmatched junction bases: 3. The CDR3 consists of 14 residues. Germline V gene sequence: CDR1 KGHSH, CDR2 LQKENI. CDR3 sequence: CASSPTRGKETQYF. In nucleotides, the CDR3 is TGTGCCAGCTCACCAACGCGGGGGAAAGAGACCCAGTACTTC.

The rearrangement uses TRBV2 and TRBJ2-5; D is perhaps TRBD1 (5 bases). The V and J ends lost 4 bases and 3 bases respectively, with 9 bases between them. CDR3 length: 13 residues. CDR1 and CDR2 from the germline V gene are SNHLY and FYNNEI. CDR3 nucleotides: TGTGCCAGCAGTGGGACAAGAGAAGAGACCCAGTACTTC. Translating gives CASSGTREETQYF.

The V and J genes are TRBV18 and TRBJ1-2; 7 bases agree with TRBD1. The V gene end was trimmed by 3 bases and the J gene end by 4 bases; junction bases not matched to a gene: 11. The CDR3 is 16 residues long. Germline values: CDR1 KGHSH, CDR2 LQKENI. The CDR3 is CASSPPGAQGTYGYTF. The CDR3 DNA is TGTGCCAGCTCACCGCCGGGGGCACAGGGGACCTATGGCTACACCTTC.

This clonotype was detected only a few times. The DNA of the CDR3 is TGCGCCAGCAGCCAAGTTAACAGGGACCAAGAGACCCAGTACTTC. This encodes CASSQVNRDQETQYF. The V call is TRBV4-3, the J call TRBJ2-5; the D gene is possibly TRBD1 (6 bases). The CDR3 has 15 amino acids. Germline loops: CDR1 LGHNA, CDR2 YSLEER. V lost 1 base and J 0 bases, leaving 9 bases between the germline ends.

A note on this clonotype: Sequence at one end of the junction differs from germline and may be a read error. V usage is TRBV11-2 and J usage is TRBJ1-1; TRBD1 might be the D (6 bases). The length of the CDR3 is 15 residues. Germline assignment: CDR1 SGHAT and CDR2 FQNNGV. The CDR3 protein is CVSSLAGQTGTEAFF. DNA of the CDR3: TGTGTCAGCAGCTTAGCGGGACAAACCGGCACTGAAGCTTTCTTT. The full variable domain, its missing parts supplied by reference TRBV11-2 and TRBJ1-1, is EAGVAQSPRYKIIEKRQSVAFWCNPISGHATLYWYQQILGQGPKLLIQFQNNGVVDDSQLPKDRFSAERLKGVDSTLKIQPAKLEDSAVYLCVSSLAGQTGTEAFFGQGTRLTVV.

The CDR3 spells CASRLPGTSHEQYF. The CDR3 nucleotides are TGTGCCAGCAGACTACCTGGGACTAGCCACGAGCAGTACTTC. The rearrangement links TRBV11-2 to TRBJ2-7; 9 bases are shared with TRBD2. This CDR3 has 14 residues. Unmatched junction bases numbered 8, after V lost 6 bases and J lost 5 bases. Germline CDR1 reads SGHAT; CDR2 reads FQNNGV.

The chain carries TRBV3-1 and TRBJ2-1, with D possibly matching TRBD2 (6 bases). V was cut by 0 bases and J by 6 bases, with 18 bases left in between. CDR3 size: 17 residues. Per the germline V gene, CDR1 is LGHDT and CDR2 is YNNKEL (reference sequence). This chain's CDR3 is CASSQDRRTTLTNEQFF. CDR3 DNA sequence: TGTGCCAGCAGCCAAGATCGTCGGACTACCCTAACCAATGAGCAGTTCTTC.

This sequence joins TRBV7-9 and TRBJ1-4; tentatively, D is TRBD1 (5 bases). The CDR3 sequence is 16 residues long. V was clipped by 2 bases and J by 5 bases, with 15 bases between them. Germline assignment: CDR1 SEHNR and CDR2 FQNEAQ (reference sequence). CDR3 nucleotides: TGTGCCAGCAGCTTATTTCGGGACCTTCCAAATGAAAAACTGTTTTTT. It yields the protein CASSLFRDLPNEKLFF.

This chain joins TRBV4-1 and TRBJ1-3, with no clear D. CDR1 and CDR2 from the germline V gene are MGHRA and YSYEKL. The germline V and J ends were trimmed by 5 bases and 1 base, with 12 bases remaining between them. The CDR3 length is 15 residues. The CDR3 loop is CASSVGPLSGNTIYF. In DNA, the CDR3 is TGCGCCAGCAGCGTCGGCCCCTTGTCTGGAAACACCATATATTTT.

This clonotype appeared a few times. The chain has TRBV27 and TRBJ2-7; a possible D gene is TRBD1 (6 bases). Germline CDR1 reads MNHEY; CDR2 reads SMNVEV (reference sequence). The CDR3 covers 14 residues. V shed 5 bases and J shed 6 bases, with 17 bases lying between them. CDR3 sequence: CASSTYARGSEQYF. The CDR3 coding sequence is TGTGCCAGCAGTACCTACGCCAGGGGTTCCGAGCAGTACTTC.

V usage is TRBV4-2 and J usage is TRBJ2-1; TRBD1 agrees at 8 bases. This CDR3 spans 15 amino acids. CDR1 is LGHNA, CDR2 YNFKEQ, per germline. V shed 4 bases and J 2 bases; nucleotides not matched to a gene: 4. The CDR3 region is CASSRGTGAYNEQFF. The DNA of the CDR3 is TGTGCCAGCAGCCGAGGGACAGGCGCCTACAATGAGCAGTTCTTC.

For this clonotype: The DNA is omitted, as the CDR3 cannot be located on it reliably, and the CDR3 follows TCRdb's listing. The gene calls are TRBV29-1 and TRBJ1-2. The CDR3 numbers 14 amino acids, ends counted. Germline assignment: CDR1 SQVTM and CDR2 ANQGSEA. The CDR3 sequence: CSVPNPKVNYGCTF.

The chain is built from TRBV5-1 and TRBJ2-4; D remains ambiguous. The closer fit of TRBJ2-7 to the DNA end suggests the J call may be wrong. The germline CDR1 and CDR2 sequences are SGHRS and YFSETQ. This CDR3 comprises 14 residues. The CDR3: CASSFSAALPEQYF. The CDR3, as DNA: TGCGCCAGCAGCTTCAGCGCGGCGCTACCCGAGCAGTACTTC.

The V and J genes are TRBV25-1 and TRBJ2-1; 12 nucleotides align to TRBD2. Trimming at V came to 10 bases and at J to 8 bases, leaving 6 bases not matched to a gene. CDR3 size: 13 residues. Per the germline V gene, CDR1 is MGHDK and CDR2 is SYGVNS. CDR3 residues: CAIKTSGSYEQFF. The CDR3 DNA reads as TGTGCCATCAAGACTAGCGGGAGTTATGAGCAGTTCTTC.

The chain employs TRBV7-9 and TRBJ2-1; D remains unclear. The V gene's germline CDR1 is SEHNR and CDR2 FQNEAQ (reference sequence). Trimming took off 8 bases at V and 9 bases at J, with 8 bases between the two ends. The CDR3 sequence is 10 residues long. CDR3 coding DNA: TGTGCCAGCGAGATACTTGAGCAGTTCTTC. Encoded protein: CASEILEQFF.

The rearrangement joins TRBV3-1 to TRBJ2-1; D is undetermined. TRBJ2-7 explains the end of the DNA better; the J call may be wrong. The CDR3 is 13 amino acids. The germline CDR1 and CDR2 sequences are LGHDT and YNNKEL (reference sequence). CDR3 amino acids: CASSSDSYNEQYF. The DNA for the CDR3 is TGTGCCAGCAGCAGCGATAGTTACAATGAGCAGTACTTC.

This chain's CDR3 is CAGADIQYF. The CDR3 DNA reads TGTGCCGGAGCGGACATTCAGTACTTC. The V and J genes are TRBV5-8 and TRBJ2-4; D might be TRBD2 (5 bases). Trimming pared 10 bases from V and 8 bases from J, leaving 7 bases between. Germline CDR1 reads SGHTS; CDR2 reads YDEGEE. The CDR3 has 9 amino acids. Drawing the rest from reference TRBV5-8 and TRBJ2-4, the complete variable domain is EAGVTQSPTHLIKTRGQQATLRCSPISGHTSVYWYQQALGLGLQFLLWYDEGEERNRGNFPPRFSGRQFPNYSSELNVNALELEDSALYLCAGADIQYFGAGTRLSVL.

The J gene is TRBJ2-7, the V gene TRBV4-1; a possible D gene is TRBD1 (5 bases). The CDR3 loop spans 15 amino acids. Trimming took 6 bases from V and 4 from J, leaving 19 bases between them. The germline V gene encodes CDR1 MGHRA and CDR2 YSYEKL. Here the CDR3 reads CASSVRADSPYEQYF. CDR3 nucleotide sequence: TGCGCCAGCAGTGTCAGGGCTGACTCCCCTTACGAGCAGTACTTC.

This clonotype has a single count. The chain joins TRBV29-1 to TRBJ1-1; a possible D gene is TRBD1 (5 bases). The V gene lost 4 bases and the J gene lost 3 bases, with 15 bases spanning the gap. Per the germline V gene, CDR1 is SQVTM and CDR2 is ANQGSEA. CDR3 size: 14 residues. The CDR3 here is CSVGGGSGDTEAFF. The CDR3 DNA sequence: TGCAGCGTTGGTGGTGGGTCGGGGGACACTGAAGCTTTCTTT.